Each of the 22 T cell receptor beta chains below was sequenced from the same sample in a study of lymphopenia after photon versus proton radiotherapy. Data came from immunoSEQ multiplex PCR; TCRdb stores just in-frame clones and leaves some out. The sample holds about 160,000 clones, roughly nine tenths seen once. The sequenced sample was peripheral blood, obtained from a patient treated with photon-based radiotherapy. Receptor source: a man aged 50 to 59 with gastric cancer.

This chain uses TRBV11-2 with TRBJ2-7; 9 bases line up with TRBD1. This CDR3 region has 17 residues. Per the germline V gene, CDR1 is SGHAT and CDR2 is FQNNGV. V was pared by 7 bases and J by 2 bases, with 15 bases of the junction left unmatched. DNA for the CDR3: TGTGCCAGCAACCTCGCTCGGCCGGGACAGGGAACCTACGAGCAGTACTTC. This gives the protein CASNLARPGQGTYEQYF.

This chain connects TRBV7-2 to TRBJ1-2, with D unclear. CDR3 length equals 15 residues. Germline V gene lookup returns CDR1 SGHTA and CDR2 FQGNSA. Trimming removed 2 bases at V and 3 bases at J, with 13 bases between. The CDR3 loop reads CASSLYGVADYGYTF. CDR3 in DNA: TGTGCCAGCAGCTTATACGGCGTCGCTGACTATGGCTACACCTTC.

This rearrangement joins TRBV7-6 to TRBJ1-3; 9 bases align to TRBD1. Germline CDR1 is SGHVS and CDR2 is FNYEAQ. The J segment lost 0 bases and the V segment lost 8 bases, leaving 8 bases of the junction unmatched. This CDR3 has 16 amino acids. CDR3 nucleotide sequence: TGTGCCAGCCAATTACAGGGGGCAGCCTCTGGAAACACCATATATTTT. As protein: CASQLQGAASGNTIYF.

The chain has TRBV7-2 and TRBJ2-3; D ambiguous. This CDR3 is built from 12 residues. Deletions cut 5 bases from V and 14 bases from J, with 17 bases between. Germline V gives CDR1 SGHTA, CDR2 FQGNSA. The CDR3 DNA follows: TGTGCCAGCAGCCCGCAGAGAGGATCGGGGTATTTT. Translated: CASSPQRGSGYF. Full variable domain (outside the CDR3, taken from reference TRBV7-2 and TRBJ2-3): GAGVSQSPSNKVTEKGKDVELRCDPISGHTALYWYRQSLGQGLEFLIYFQGNSAPDKSGLPSDRFSAERTGGSVSTLTIQRTQQEDSAVYLCASSPQRGSGYFGPGTRLTVL.

V is TRBV27 and J is TRBJ2-3; 10 bases agree with TRBD2. The CDR3 runs 16 residues. V shed 5 bases, J shed 0 bases, and the junction held 5 bases outside the gene matches. Per germline, CDR1 MNHEY and CDR2 SMNVEV (reference sequence). Written as DNA, the CDR3 is TGTGCCAGCAGTGCGCTAGCGGGGGCGAGCACAGATACGCAGTATTTT. It translates to CASSALAGASTDTQYF.

The chain links TRBV25-1 to TRBJ1-5; D unresolved. The CDR3 contains 15 residues. V shed 5 bases and J shed 2 bases, with 13 bases lying between them. CDR1 MGHDK and CDR2 SYGVNS come from the germline V gene. The chain's CDR3 is CASSPRGGRNQPQHF. CDR3 bases: TGTGCCAGCAGTCCCCGGGGAGGCCGCAATCAGCCCCAGCATTTT.

CDR3 nucleotide sequence: TGTGCCAGCAGCGTAGCCCCCCTTGAAGCTCTCGGGGACAATGAGCAGTTCTTC. Translated, it gives CASSVAPLEALGDNEQFF. V usage is TRBV9 and J usage is TRBJ2-1; D possibly corresponds to TRBD2 (5 bases). The CDR3 length is 18 residues. Germline V gene data show CDR1 as SGDLS and CDR2 as YYNGEE. V was pared by 0 bases and J by 5 bases, with 21 bases between.

The genes are TRBV19 and TRBJ2-2, with 7 bases aligning to TRBD2. Germline trimming cut 10 bases from V and 5 bases from J; bases unmatched to any gene: 10. CDR1 LNHDA and CDR2 SQIVND come from the germline V gene (reference sequence). The CDR3 length is 14 residues. The DNA for the CDR3 is TGTGCCACCCAGGGAGGGAAAGGGACCGGGGAGCTGTTTTTT. Translating gives CATQGGKGTGELFF.

This clone was seen once. The rearrangement uses TRBV9 and TRBJ2-2, with D maybe TRBD2 (6 bases). This CDR3 region has 15 residues. V gave up 0 bases and J gave up 5 bases, with 11 bases separating them. Per the germline V gene, CDR1 is SGDLS and CDR2 is YYNGEE. CDR3 in amino acids: CASSVGREGTGELFF. The CDR3 DNA reads TGTGCCAGCAGCGTAGGGCGGGAAGGTACCGGGGAGCTGTTTTTT.

This chain uses TRBV19 with TRBJ2-2, with D possibly TRBD2 on 6 matching bases. The V end was cut by 7 bases, the J end by 3 bases, with 21 bases between. From germline, CDR1 is LNHDA and CDR2 SQIVND (reference sequence). The CDR3 sequence is 17 residues long. CDR3 loop: CASNAGPWFSDTGELFF. The CDR3 DNA follows: TGTGCCAGTAACGCGGGACCGTGGTTCTCCGACACCGGGGAGCTGTTTTTT.

V and J are TRBV28 and TRBJ1-5, with a possible D match to TRBD1 (6 bases). The germline gives CDR1 MDHEN, CDR2 SYDVKM. V gave up 4 bases and J gave up 5 bases, with 21 bases separating them. This CDR3 is built from 17 residues. This CDR3 is CASSWVQGTGLYQPQHF. In DNA form, the CDR3 reads TGTGCCAGCAGTTGGGTCCAGGGGACGGGACTTTATCAGCCCCAGCATTTT.

The rearrangement uses TRBV5-1 and TRBJ2-5, with 10 bases that match TRBD1. This CDR3 spans 15 amino acids. The germline CDR1 and CDR2 sequences are SGHRS and YFSETQ. V shed 4 bases and J 3 bases; nucleotides not matched to a gene: 6. The CDR3 sequence is CASSQPGTGEETQYF. DNA of the CDR3: TGCGCCAGCAGCCAGCCCGGGACAGGGGAAGAGACCCAGTACTTC.

V and J are TRBV7-3 and TRBJ1-2, with D tentatively TRBD1 (6 bases). Germline CDR1 is SGHTA and CDR2 is FQGTGA. The V end lost 4 bases, the J end lost 8 bases, and 14 bases lay between the germline ends. CDR3 length equals 13 residues. CDR3 loop: CASSYRRGSGYTF. The CDR3 region has the DNA TGTGCCAGCAGCTACCGAAGGGGGAGCGGCTACACCTTC. Variable domain in full (rest from reference TRBV7-3 and TRBJ1-2): GAGVSQTPSNKVTEKGKYVELRCDPISGHTALYWYRQSLGQGPEFLIYFQGTGAADDSGLPNDRFFAVRPEGSVSTLKIQRTERGDSAVYLCASSYRRGSGYTFGSGTRLTVV.

This clone was counted once. The V call is TRBV28, the J call TRBJ2-7; TRBD1 matches 8 bases. V trimming: 3 bases; J trimming: 6 bases; junction bases outside the gene matches: 7. Germline V lookup: CDR1 MDHEN, CDR2 SYDVKM. This CDR3 has 14 residues. The CDR3: CASSLGRGQGEQYF. Written as DNA, the CDR3 is TGTGCCAGCAGTTTGGGCAGGGGGCAGGGCGAGCAGTACTTC.

The chain joins TRBV4-3 to TRBJ1-1; D not certain. Per the germline V gene, CDR1 is LGHNA and CDR2 is YSLEER. This CDR3 spans 15 amino acids. V lost 0 bases and J lost 0, with 8 bases in between. The CDR3 is CASSQDGEMNTEAFF. The CDR3 nucleotides are TGCGCCAGCAGCCAAGATGGGGAGATGAACACTGAAGCTTTCTTT.

The chain is built from TRBV27 and TRBJ2-7, with D possibly matching TRBD1 (5 bases). V was pared by 3 bases and J by 3 bases, with 9 bases between. The CDR3 has 13 residues. Germline CDR1 is MNHEY and CDR2 is SMNVEV (reference sequence). The CDR3 loop reads CASSLGRVYEQYF. CDR3 bases: TGTGCCAGCAGTTTGGGCAGGGTCTACGAGCAGTACTTC.

The rearrangement links TRBV2 to TRBJ1-5, with no clear D. Germline-derived CDR1 and CDR2 are SNHLY and FYNNEI. The CDR3 is 15 amino acids. Trimming pared 3 bases from V and 2 bases from J, leaving 11 bases between. This chain's CDR3 is CASSDQLQGNQPQHF. DNA of the CDR3: TGTGCCAGCAGTGACCAACTTCAAGGCAATCAGCCCCAGCATTTT. Using reference TRBV2 and TRBJ1-5 for the parts outside the CDR3, the full variable domain is EPEVTQTPSHQVTQMGQEVILRCVPISNHLYFYWYRQILGQKVEFLVSFYNNEISEKSEIFDDQFSVERPDGSNFTLKIRSTKLEDSAMYFCASSDQLQGNQPQHFGDGTRLSIL.

J is TRBJ1-2 and V is TRBV30; 10 bases fit TRBD1. Germline V gene sequence: CDR1 GTSNPN, CDR2 SVGIG (reference sequence). Trimming cost V 1 base and J 6 bases; bases outside gene matches: 8. This CDR3 is 15 amino acids long. CDR3 sequence reads: CAWSDPTGGSHGYTF. CDR3 coding DNA: TGTGCCTGGAGTGACCCGACAGGGGGCTCGCATGGCTACACCTTC.

This clone was detected a few times. The J gene is TRBJ2-3, the V gene TRBV10-3; D is ambiguous. The germline V gene has CDR1 ENHRY and CDR2 SYGVKD. The CDR3 length is 15 residues. The germline V and J ends were trimmed by 0 bases and 0 bases, with 7 bases remaining between them. Here the CDR3 reads CAISESESSTDTQYF. The DNA of the CDR3 is TGTGCCATCAGTGAGTCGGAATCTAGCACAGATACGCAGTATTTT.

The chain joins TRBV30 to TRBJ2-5, with a tentative D call TRBD1 (6 bases). V was trimmed by 3 bases and J by 5 bases, leaving 16 bases between them. The CDR3 contains 14 residues. The germline gives CDR1 GTSNPN, CDR2 SVGIG (reference sequence). The CDR3 DNA follows: TGTGCCTGGAGGGCACCAGGGGTAATGGAGACCCAGTACTTC. Its translation is CAWRAPGVMETQYF.

This sequence joins TRBV6-5 and TRBJ2-7, with 10 bases lining up with TRBD2. Germline V gene lookup returns CDR1 MNHEY and CDR2 SVGAGI. The ends lost 2 bases at V and 7 bases at J; junction bases unmatched: 8. CDR3 length: 15 residues. CDR3 nucleotides: TGTGCCAGCAGTTACCCTGCTAGCGGGAGAAGTGAGCAGTACTTC. Its protein product is CASSYPASGRSEQYF.

This clone was counted a single time. The V call is TRBV7-8, the J call TRBJ2-3; 12 positions agree with TRBD2. Germline V gene lookup returns CDR1 SGHVS and CDR2 FQNEAQ. This CDR3 spans 16 amino acids. With 5 bases clipped from V and 2 bases from J, the junction kept 5 bases outside the gene matches. CDR3 residues: CASSPRTSGTTDTQYF. As DNA, the CDR3 is TGTGCCAGCAGCCCCCGGACTAGCGGGACCACAGATACGCAGTATTTT.